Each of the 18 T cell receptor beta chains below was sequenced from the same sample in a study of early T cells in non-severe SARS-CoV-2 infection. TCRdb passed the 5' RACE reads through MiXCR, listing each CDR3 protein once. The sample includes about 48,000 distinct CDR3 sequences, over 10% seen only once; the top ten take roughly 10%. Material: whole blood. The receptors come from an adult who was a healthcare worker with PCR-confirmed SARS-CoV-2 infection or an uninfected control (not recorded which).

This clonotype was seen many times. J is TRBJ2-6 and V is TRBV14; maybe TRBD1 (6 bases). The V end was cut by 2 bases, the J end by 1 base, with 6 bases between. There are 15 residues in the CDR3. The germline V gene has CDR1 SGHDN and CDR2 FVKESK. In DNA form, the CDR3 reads TGTGCCAGCAGCCAAACAGGGTCTGGGGCCAACGTCCTGACTTTC. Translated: CASSQTGSGANVLTF. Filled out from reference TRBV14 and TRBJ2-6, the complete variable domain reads EAGVTQFPSHSVIEKGQTVTLRCDPISGHDNLYWYRRVMGKEIKFLLHFVKESKQDESGMPNNRFLAERTGGTYSTLKVQPAELEDSGVYFCASSQTGSGANVLTFGAGSRLTVL.

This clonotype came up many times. CDR3 residues: CASSVVGTSGPYNEQFF. The CDR3 DNA follows: TGTGCCAGCAGCGTAGTTGGGACTAGCGGTCCCTACAATGAGCAGTTCTTC. The J gene is TRBJ2-1, the V gene TRBV9, with 11 bases lining up with TRBD2. The CDR3 totals 17 residues. Germline V gene lookup returns CDR1 SGDLS and CDR2 YYNGEE. Unmatched junction bases numbered 4, after V lost 0 bases and J lost 2 bases.

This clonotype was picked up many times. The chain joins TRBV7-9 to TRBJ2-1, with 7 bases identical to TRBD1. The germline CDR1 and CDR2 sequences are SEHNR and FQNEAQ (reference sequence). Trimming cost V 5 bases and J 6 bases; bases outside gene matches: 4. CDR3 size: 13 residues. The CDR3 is CASSPPGGNEQFF. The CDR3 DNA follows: TGTGCCAGCAGCCCTCCAGGGGGCAATGAGCAGTTCTTC.

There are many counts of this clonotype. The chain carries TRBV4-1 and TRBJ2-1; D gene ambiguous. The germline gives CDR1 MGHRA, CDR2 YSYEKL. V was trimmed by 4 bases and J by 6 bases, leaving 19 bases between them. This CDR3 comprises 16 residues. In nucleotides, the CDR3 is TGCGCCAGCAGCCTTGGGTTGGGCCGGACCCTCAATGAGCAGTTCTTC. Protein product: CASSLGLGRTLNEQFF.

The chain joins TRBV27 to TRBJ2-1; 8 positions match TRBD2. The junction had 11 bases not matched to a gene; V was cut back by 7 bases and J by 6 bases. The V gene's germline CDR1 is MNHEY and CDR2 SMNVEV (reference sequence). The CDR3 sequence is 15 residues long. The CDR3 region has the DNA TGTGCCAGCAACCCAGTTCGGGAGGGCCCCAATGAGCAGTTCTTC. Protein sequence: CASNPVREGPNEQFF.

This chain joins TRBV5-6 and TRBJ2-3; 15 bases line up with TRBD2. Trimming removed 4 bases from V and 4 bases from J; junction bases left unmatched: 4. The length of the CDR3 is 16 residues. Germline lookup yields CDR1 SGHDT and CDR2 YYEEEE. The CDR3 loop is CASSPGLAGGADTQYF. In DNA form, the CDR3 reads TGTGCCAGCAGCCCGGGACTAGCGGGGGGTGCAGATACGCAGTATTTT.

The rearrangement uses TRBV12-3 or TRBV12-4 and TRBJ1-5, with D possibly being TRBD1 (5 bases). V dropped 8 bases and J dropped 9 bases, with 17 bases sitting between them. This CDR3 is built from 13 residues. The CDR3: CASCSGARGPQHF. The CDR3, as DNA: TGTGCCAGCTGTTCCGGGGCCCGAGGGCCCCAGCATTTT.

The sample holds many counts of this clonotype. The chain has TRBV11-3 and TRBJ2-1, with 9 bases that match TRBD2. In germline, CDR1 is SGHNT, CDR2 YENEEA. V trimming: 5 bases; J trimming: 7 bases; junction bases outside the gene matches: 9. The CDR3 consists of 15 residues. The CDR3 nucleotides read TGTGCCAGCAGCCGCTTAGCGGGAGTTGGGAATGAGCAGTTCTTC. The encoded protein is CASSRLAGVGNEQFF.

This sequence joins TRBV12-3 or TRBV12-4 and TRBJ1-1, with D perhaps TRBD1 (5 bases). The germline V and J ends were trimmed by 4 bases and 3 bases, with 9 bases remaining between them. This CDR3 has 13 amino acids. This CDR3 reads CASSYARDTEAFF. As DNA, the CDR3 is TGTGCCAGCAGTTATGCCAGGGACACTGAAGCTTTCTTT.

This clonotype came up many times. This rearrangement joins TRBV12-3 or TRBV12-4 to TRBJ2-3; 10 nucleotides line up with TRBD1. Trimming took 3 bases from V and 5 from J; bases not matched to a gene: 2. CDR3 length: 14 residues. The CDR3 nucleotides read TGTGCCAGCAGTTTCGACAGGGGGCTAGATACGCAGTATTTT. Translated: CASSFDRGLDTQYF.

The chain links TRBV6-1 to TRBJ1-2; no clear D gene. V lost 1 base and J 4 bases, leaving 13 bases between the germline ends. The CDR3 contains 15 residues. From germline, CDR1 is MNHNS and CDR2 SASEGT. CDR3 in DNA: TGTGCCAGCAGTGAAGTTATGGGCTTGGGCTATGGCTACACCTTC. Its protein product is CASSEVMGLGYGYTF.

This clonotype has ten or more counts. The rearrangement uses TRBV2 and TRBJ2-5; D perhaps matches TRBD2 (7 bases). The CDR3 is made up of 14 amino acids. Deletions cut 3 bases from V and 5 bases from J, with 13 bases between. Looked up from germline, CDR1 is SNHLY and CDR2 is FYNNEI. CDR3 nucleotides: TGTGCCAGCAGTGAGGGCAGGGGAGGGGAGACCCAGTACTTC. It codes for CASSEGRGGETQYF.

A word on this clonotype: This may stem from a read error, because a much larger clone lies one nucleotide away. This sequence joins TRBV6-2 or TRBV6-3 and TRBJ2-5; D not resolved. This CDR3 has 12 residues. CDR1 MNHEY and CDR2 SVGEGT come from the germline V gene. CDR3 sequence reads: CANSLYQETQYF. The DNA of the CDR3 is TGTGCCAACAGTCTATACCAAGAGACCCAGTACTTC.

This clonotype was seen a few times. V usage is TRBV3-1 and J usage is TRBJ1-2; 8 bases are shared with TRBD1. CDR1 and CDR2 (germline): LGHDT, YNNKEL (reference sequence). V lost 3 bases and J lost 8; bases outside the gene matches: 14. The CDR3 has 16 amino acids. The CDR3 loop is CASSHHHGQGVGGYTF. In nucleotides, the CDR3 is TGTGCCAGCAGCCATCACCATGGACAGGGCGTGGGAGGCTACACCTTC. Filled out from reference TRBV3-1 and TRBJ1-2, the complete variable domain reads DTAVSQTPKYLVTQMGNDKSIKCEQNLGHDTMYWYKQDSKKFLKIMFSYNNKELIINETVPNRFSPKSPDKAHLNLHINSLELGDSAVYFCASSHHHGQGVGGYTFGSGTRLTVV.

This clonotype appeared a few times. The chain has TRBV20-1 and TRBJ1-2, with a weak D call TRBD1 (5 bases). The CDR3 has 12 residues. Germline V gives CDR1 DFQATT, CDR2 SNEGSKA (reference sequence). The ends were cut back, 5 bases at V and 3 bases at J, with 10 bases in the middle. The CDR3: CSAAGTDYGYTF. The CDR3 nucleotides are TGCAGTGCTGCCGGGACGGACTATGGCTACACCTTC.

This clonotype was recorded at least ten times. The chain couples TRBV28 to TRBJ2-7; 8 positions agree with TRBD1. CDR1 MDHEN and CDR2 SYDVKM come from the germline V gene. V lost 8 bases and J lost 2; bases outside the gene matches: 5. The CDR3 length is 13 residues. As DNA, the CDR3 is TGTGCCAGCGGAGAGACAGGGGCCTACGAGCAGTACTTC. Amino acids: CASGETGAYEQYF.

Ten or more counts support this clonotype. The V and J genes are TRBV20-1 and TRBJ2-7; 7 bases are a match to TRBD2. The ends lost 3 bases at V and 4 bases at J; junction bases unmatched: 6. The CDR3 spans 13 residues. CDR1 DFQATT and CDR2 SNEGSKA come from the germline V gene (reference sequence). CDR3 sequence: CSASQGGWYEQYF. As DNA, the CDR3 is TGCAGTGCTAGCCAGGGAGGGTGGTACGAGCAGTACTTC.

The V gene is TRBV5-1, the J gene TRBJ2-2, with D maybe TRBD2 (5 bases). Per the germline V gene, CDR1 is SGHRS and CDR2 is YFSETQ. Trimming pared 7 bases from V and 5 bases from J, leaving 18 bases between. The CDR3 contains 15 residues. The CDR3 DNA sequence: TGCGCCAGCCGCGCGGGCGGCTCTTTAACCGGGGAGCTGTTTTTT. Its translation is CASRAGGSLTGELFF.